Presented here are 6 T cell receptor beta chains from one specimen sequenced in a study of glioma-infiltrating T cells after dendritic cell vaccination. Sequencing used immunoSEQ multiplex PCR; TCRdb keeps in-frame clones, though not all of them. The data show roughly 10,000 clones, approximately 80% seen once. Time point here: after dendritic cell vaccination, including at tumor progression/relapse. The material was blood, obtained after dendritic cell vaccination. Receptor source: a human donor with glioblastoma.

The V gene is TRBV7-3, the J gene TRBJ2-7; possible D gene TRBD1, 6 bases. Germline values: CDR1 SGHTA, CDR2 FQGTGA. The ends were cut back, 5 bases at V and 4 bases at J, with 12 bases in the middle. This CDR3 spans 13 amino acids. The CDR3 loop reads CASSPQGRYEQYF. The DNA for the CDR3 is TGTGCCAGCAGCCCACAGGGCAGGTACGAGCAGTACTTC.

This clone was detected only once. J is TRBJ2-1 and V is TRBV6-6; no clear D. V lost 0 bases to trimming and J lost 2 bases, with 8 bases between them. The germline gives CDR1 MNHNY, CDR2 SVGAGI (reference sequence). The CDR3 has 15 amino acids. The CDR3 here is CASSYSGGTYNEQFF. In nucleotides, the CDR3 is TGTGCCAGCAGTTACTCCGGCGGTACCTACAATGAGCAGTTCTTC.

The chain links TRBV28 to TRBJ2-4; D may be TRBD2 (7 bases). The CDR3 is 16 amino acids. CDR1 is MDHEN and CDR2 is SYDVKM in the germline V gene. Trimming cost V 7 bases and J 1 base, with 17 bases left between them. The CDR3 here is CASKSRGATAKNIQYF. As DNA, the CDR3 is TGTGCCAGCAAGTCACGGGGGGCAACGGCCAAAAACATTCAGTACTTC.

The chain combines TRBV6-4 with TRBJ1-2, with TRBD1 identical over 11 bases. Germline V CDR1 and CDR2: MRHNA, SNTAGT. CDR3 length equals 13 residues. V lost 3 bases and J lost 8; bases outside the gene matches: 2. CDR3 sequence reads: CASSEGTGGGYTF. The CDR3 nucleotides are TGTGCCAGCAGTGAGGGGACAGGGGGAGGCTACACCTTC.

The chain is built from TRBV27 and TRBJ2-7; 8 nucleotides line up with TRBD1. Per germline, CDR1 MNHEY and CDR2 SMNVEV (reference sequence). The J segment lost 2 bases and the V segment lost 1 base, leaving 10 bases of the junction unmatched. The CDR3 length is 17 residues. CDR3 bases: TGTGCCAGCAGTTTATTAGTCCTGGGGGACAGGCCCTACGAGCAGTACTTC. The encoded protein is CASSLLVLGDRPYEQYF.

The genes are TRBV9 and TRBJ2-5; the D gene is possibly TRBD2 (5 bases). Germline V lookup: CDR1 SGDLS, CDR2 YYNGEE. CDR3 length: 15 amino acids. The V gene lost 2 bases and the J gene lost 1 base, with 12 bases spanning the gap. The CDR3, as DNA: TGTGCCAGCAGCGTTGACGGGGAAGGCCAAGAGACCCAGTACTTC. This gives the protein CASSVDGEGQETQYF.